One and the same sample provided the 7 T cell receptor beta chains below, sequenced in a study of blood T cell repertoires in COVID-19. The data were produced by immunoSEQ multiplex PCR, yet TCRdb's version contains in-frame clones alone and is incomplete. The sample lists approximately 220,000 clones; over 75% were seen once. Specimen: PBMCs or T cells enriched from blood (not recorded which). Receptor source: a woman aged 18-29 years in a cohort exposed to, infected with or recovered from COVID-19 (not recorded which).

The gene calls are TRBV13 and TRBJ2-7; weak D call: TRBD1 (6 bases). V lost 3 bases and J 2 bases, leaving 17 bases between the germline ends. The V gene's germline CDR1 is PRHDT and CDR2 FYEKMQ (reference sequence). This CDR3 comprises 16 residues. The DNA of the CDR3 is TGTGCCAGCAGCTTTTCGATCCAGACAGGCGCCTACGAGCAGTACTTC. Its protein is CASSFSIQTGAYEQYF.

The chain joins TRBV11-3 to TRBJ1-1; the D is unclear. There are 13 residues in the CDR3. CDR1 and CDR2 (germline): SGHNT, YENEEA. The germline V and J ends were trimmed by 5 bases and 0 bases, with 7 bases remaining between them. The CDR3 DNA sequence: TGTGCCAGCAGCCGTTCTCTGAACACTGAAGCTTTCTTT. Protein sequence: CASSRSLNTEAFF.

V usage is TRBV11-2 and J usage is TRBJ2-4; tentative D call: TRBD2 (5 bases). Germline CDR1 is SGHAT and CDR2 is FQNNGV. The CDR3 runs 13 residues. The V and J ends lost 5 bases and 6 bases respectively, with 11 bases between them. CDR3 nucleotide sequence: TGTGCCAGCAGCAGGAATGAGGGAAACATTCAGTACTTC. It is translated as CASSRNEGNIQYF.

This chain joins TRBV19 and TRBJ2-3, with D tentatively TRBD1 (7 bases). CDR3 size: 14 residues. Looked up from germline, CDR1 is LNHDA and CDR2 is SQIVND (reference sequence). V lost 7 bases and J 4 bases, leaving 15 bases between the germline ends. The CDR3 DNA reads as TGTGCCAGTACTGGACAGGAGGGAGCAGATACGCAGTATTTT. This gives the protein CASTGQEGADTQYF.

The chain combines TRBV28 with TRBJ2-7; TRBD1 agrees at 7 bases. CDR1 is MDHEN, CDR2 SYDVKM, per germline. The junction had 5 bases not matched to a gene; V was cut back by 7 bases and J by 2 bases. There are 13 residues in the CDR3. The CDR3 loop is CASKGADTYEQYF. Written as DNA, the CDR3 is TGTGCCAGCAAGGGGGCCGACACCTACGAGCAGTACTTC.

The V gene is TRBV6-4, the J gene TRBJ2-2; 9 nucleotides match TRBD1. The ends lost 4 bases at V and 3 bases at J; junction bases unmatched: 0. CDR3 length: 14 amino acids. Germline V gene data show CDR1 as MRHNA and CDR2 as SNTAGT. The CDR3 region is CASSGTGDTGELFF. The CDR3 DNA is TGTGCCAGCAGTGGGACAGGGGACACCGGGGAGCTGTTTTTT.

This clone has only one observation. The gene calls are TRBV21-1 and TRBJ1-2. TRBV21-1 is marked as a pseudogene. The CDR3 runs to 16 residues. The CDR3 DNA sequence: TGTGCCAGCAGCAAAAGGGGGGAGGGAGAGTCAAATGGCTACACCTTC. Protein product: CASSKRGEGESNGYTF.